One sample yielded the 3 T cell receptor beta chains listed below, sequenced in a study of cytomegalovirus exposure and HLA in healthy donors. Use of 60 Vbeta and 13 Jbeta primers characterized the PCR. The assay was immunoSEQ multiplex PCR, and TCRdb's table has in-frame clones only and misses some. The sample shows about 190,000 clones, around 86% of them seen only once. The sequencing input was PBMCs. The receptor set was obtained from a man aged 25 to 40 in good health and CMV-seronegative.

The chain links TRBV19 to TRBJ1-1; 7 bases agree with TRBD1. Germline values: CDR1 LNHDA, CDR2 SQIVND (reference sequence). CDR3 length equals 18 residues. V trimming: 5 bases; J trimming: 7 bases; junction bases outside the gene matches: 22. CDR3 in DNA: TGTGCCAGTAGTCTCCCAAACCCCCTCGGACAGGCCGCTTATGAAGCTTTCTTT. Its translation is CASSLPNPLGQAAYEAFF.

This clone was picked up one time. The chain has TRBV19 and TRBJ1-1, with D hard to call. The CDR3 length is 14 residues. Between the trimmed V and J ends, which lost 3 bases and 1 base, there was a span of 9 bases. Germline lookup yields CDR1 LNHDA and CDR2 SQIVND (reference sequence). CDR3 DNA sequence: TGTGCCAGTAGTATGAATCACAGGAACACTGAAGCTTTCTTT. Its translation is CASSMNHRNTEAFF.

The V gene is TRBV30, the J gene TRBJ2-3, with D possibly matching TRBD1 (6 bases). The V end was cut by 2 bases, the J end by 4 bases, with 16 bases between. The germline V gene encodes CDR1 GTSNPN and CDR2 SVGIG (reference sequence). CDR3 length: 15 residues. The CDR3 loop reads CAWSRQYRAADTQYF. In nucleotides, the CDR3 is TGTGCCTGGAGTCGACAGTACAGGGCGGCAGATACGCAGTATTTT.